This T cell receptor beta chain appears in the sequencing data of a study of OX40 agonist ivuxolimab in advanced cancers. Study-wide context: Patients were roughly 87% male with ages roughly 20 to 80, mean approximately 62. Checkpoint inhibitors had been given previously to 40% of patients.

Study-level findings and limits: Partial responders dosed at 0.1-3.0 mg/kg displayed clonal expansion ranking among the lowest.

Some clones are missing from TCRdb's copy, which holds only in-frame ones; the method was immunoSEQ multiplex PCR. Among roughly 66,000 clones, 80% to 85% were seen once, and the ten largest hold about 2.5%. The V gene end was trimmed by 4 bases and the J gene end by 5 bases; junction bases not matched to a gene: 23. In germline, CDR1 is SQVTM, CDR2 ANQGSEA. The CDR3 sequence is 20 residues long. With respect to this clone: Its antigen is not identified.

The rearrangement links TRBV29-1 to TRBJ2-5, with 12 bases fitting TRBD1. The sample was CD4+ or CD8+ T cells sorted from blood, taken in a trial of the OX40 agonist ivuxolimab. This clonotype was sampled from an adult with an advanced solid tumor such as melanoma, head and neck, liver or kidney cancer. CDR3 in amino acids: CSVGPLRDRGRWANAETQYF. CDR3 DNA sequence: TGCAGCGTTGGACCCCTCCGGGACAGGGGGCGATGGGCTAATGCCGAGACCCAGTACTTC.